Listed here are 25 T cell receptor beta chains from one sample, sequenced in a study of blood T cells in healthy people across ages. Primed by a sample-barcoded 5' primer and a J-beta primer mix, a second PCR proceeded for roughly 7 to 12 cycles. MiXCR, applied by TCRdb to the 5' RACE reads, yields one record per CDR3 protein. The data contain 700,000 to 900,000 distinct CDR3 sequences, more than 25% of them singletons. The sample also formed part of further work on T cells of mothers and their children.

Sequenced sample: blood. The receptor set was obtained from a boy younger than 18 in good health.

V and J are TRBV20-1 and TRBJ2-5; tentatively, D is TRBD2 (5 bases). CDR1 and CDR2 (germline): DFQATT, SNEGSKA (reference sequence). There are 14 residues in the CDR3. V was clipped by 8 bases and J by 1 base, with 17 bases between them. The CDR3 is CSLLGGSAQETQYF. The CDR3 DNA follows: TGCAGTCTTTTGGGTGGGAGTGCCCAAGAGACCCAGTACTTC.

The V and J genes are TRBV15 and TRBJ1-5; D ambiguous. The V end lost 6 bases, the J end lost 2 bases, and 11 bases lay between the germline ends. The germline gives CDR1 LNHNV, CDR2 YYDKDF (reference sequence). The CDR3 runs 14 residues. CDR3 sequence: CATRALWGNQPQHF. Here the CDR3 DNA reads TGTGCCACCAGGGCCCTTTGGGGCAATCAGCCCCAGCATTTT.

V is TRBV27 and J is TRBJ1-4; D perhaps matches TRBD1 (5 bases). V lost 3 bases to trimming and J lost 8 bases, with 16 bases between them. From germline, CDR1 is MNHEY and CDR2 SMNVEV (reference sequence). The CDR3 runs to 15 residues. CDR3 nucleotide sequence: TGTGCCAGCAGTTTCATCCGGGGCATGGGAGAAAAACTGTTTTTT. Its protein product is CASSFIRGMGEKLFF.

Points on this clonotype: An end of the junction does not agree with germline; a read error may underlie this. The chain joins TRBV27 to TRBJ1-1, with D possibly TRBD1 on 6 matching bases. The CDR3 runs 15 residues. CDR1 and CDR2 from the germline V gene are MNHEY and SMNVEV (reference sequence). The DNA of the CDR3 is TGTGCCAGCAGTTTAGAAGGGGGAATGAACACTGAAGCTATCTTT. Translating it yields CASSLEGGMNTEAIF.

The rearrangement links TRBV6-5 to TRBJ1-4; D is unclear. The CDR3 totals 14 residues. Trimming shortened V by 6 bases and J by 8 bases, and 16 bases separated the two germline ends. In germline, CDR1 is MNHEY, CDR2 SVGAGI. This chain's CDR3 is CASREGESEEKLFF. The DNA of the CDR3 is TGTGCCAGCAGGGAGGGCGAAAGTGAGGAAAAACTGTTTTTT.

The CDR3 coding sequence is TGTGCCAGCAGTTTACCAGGGGCTAGCGGGGTAGAGACCCAGTACTTC. Amino acid sequence: CASSLPGASGVETQYF. The rearrangement joins TRBV12-3 or TRBV12-4 to TRBJ2-5; TRBD2 matches 9 bases. J gave up 4 bases and V 2 bases, and 8 bases lay outside the gene matches. The length of the CDR3 is 16 residues.

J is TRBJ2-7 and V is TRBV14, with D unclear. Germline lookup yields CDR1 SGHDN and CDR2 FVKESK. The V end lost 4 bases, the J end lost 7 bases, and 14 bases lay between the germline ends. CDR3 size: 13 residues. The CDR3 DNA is TGTGCCAGCAGCCTACGGATAGCTCGGGAGCAGTACTTC. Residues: CASSLRIAREQYF.

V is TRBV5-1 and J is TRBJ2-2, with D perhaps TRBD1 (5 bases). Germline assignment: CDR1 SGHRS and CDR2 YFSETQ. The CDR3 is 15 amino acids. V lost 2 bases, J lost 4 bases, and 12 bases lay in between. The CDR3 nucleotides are TGCGCCAGCAGCTTCGGGCAGGGTCCCACCGGGGAGCTGTTTTTT. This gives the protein CASSFGQGPTGELFF.

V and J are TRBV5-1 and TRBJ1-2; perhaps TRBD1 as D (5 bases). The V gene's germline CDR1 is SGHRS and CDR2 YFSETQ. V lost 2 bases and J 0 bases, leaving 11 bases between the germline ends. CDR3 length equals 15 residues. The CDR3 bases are TGCGCCAGCAGCTTTGATGGGGGAACTAACTATGGCTACACCTTC. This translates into CASSFDGGTNYGYTF.

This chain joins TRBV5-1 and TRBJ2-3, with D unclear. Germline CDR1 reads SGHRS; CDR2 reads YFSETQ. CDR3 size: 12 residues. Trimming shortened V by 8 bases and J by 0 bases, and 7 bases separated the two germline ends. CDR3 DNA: TGCGCCAGTCGCTGGAGCACAGATACGCAGTATTTT. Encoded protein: CASRWSTDTQYF.

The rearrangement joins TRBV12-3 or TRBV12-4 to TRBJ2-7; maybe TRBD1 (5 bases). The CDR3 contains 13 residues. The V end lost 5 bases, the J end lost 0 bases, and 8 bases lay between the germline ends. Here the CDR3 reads CASSIQVSYEQYF. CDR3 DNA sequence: TGTGCCAGCAGTATACAGGTCTCCTACGAGCAGTACTTC.

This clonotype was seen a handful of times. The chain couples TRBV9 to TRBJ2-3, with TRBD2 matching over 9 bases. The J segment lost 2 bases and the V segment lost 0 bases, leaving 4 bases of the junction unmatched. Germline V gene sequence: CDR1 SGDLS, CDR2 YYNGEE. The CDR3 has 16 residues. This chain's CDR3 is CASSVDGGGATDTQYF. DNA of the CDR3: TGTGCCAGCAGCGTAGACGGCGGGGGGGCCACAGATACGCAGTATTTT.

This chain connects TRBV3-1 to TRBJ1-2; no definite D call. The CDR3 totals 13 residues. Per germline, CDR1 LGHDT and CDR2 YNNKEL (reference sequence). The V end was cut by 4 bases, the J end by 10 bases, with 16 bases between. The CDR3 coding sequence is TGTGCCAGCAGCCCCCAGACGGAGGACTCCTACACCTTC. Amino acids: CASSPQTEDSYTF.

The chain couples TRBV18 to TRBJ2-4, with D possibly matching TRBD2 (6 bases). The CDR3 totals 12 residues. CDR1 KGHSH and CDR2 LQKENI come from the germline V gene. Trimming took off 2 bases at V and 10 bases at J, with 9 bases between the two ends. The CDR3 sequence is CASSPGTLIQYF. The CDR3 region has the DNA TGTGCCAGCTCACCAGGGACTCTAATTCAGTACTTC.

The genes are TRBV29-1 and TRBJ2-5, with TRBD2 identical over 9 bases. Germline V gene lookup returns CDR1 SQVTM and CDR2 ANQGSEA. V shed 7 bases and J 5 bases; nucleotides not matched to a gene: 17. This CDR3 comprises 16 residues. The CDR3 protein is CSAGPLAGAPGETQYF. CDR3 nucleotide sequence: TGCAGCGCCGGACCGTTAGCGGGGGCCCCGGGGGAGACCCAGTACTTC.

CDR3 nucleotides: TGTGCCAGCAGCGGGAGGGAGTGGAATCAGCCCCAGCATTTT. Amino acids: CASSGREWNQPQHF. The V call is TRBV12-3 or TRBV12-4, the J call TRBJ1-5; D not certain. CDR3 length equals 14 residues. V was pared by 6 bases and J by 4 bases, with 13 bases between.

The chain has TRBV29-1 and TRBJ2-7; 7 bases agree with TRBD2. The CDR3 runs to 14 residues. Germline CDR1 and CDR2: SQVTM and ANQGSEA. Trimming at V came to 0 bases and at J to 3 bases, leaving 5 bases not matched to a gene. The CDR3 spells CSVEDRGENYEQYF. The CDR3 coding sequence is TGCAGCGTTGAAGATCGGGGGGAAAACTACGAGCAGTACTTC.

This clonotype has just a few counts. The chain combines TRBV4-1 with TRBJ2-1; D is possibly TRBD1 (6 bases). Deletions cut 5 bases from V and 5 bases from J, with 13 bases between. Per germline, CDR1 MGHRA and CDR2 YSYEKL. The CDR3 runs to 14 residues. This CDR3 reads CASSRQQGNNEQFF. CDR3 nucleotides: TGCGCCAGCAGCAGACAACAGGGTAACAATGAGCAGTTCTTC.

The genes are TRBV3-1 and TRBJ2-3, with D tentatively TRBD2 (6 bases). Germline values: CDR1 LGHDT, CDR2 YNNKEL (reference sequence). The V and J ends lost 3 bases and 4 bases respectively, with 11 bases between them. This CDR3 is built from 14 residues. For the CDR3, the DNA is TGTGCCAGCAGCCACAATCGGAGGGCAGATACGCAGTATTTT. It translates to CASSHNRRADTQYF.

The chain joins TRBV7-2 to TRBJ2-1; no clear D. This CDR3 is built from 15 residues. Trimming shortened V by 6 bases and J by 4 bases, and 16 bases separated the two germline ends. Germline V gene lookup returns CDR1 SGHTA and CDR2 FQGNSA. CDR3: CASRSEEIVYNEQFF. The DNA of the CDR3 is TGTGCCAGCAGATCCGAGGAGATCGTTTACAATGAGCAGTTCTTC.

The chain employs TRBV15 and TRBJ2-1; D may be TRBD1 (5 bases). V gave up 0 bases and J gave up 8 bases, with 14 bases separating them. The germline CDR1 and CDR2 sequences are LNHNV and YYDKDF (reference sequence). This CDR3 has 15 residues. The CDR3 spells CATSRDRAGIYEQFF. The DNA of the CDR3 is TGTGCCACCAGCAGAGATAGGGCAGGGATCTATGAGCAGTTCTTC.

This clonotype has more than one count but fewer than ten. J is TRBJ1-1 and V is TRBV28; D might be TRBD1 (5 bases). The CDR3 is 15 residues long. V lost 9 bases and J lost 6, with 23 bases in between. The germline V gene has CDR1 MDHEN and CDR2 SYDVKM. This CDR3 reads CASRDRRWDYAEAFF. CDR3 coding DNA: TGTGCCAGTAGAGACCGCAGGTGGGACTACGCTGAAGCTTTCTTT.

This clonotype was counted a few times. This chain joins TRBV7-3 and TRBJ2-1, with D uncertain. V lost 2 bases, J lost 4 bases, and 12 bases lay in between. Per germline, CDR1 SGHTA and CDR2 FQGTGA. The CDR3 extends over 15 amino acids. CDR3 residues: CASSLSPGLYNEQFF. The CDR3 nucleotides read TGTGCCAGCAGCTTATCCCCGGGCCTGTACAATGAGCAGTTCTTC.

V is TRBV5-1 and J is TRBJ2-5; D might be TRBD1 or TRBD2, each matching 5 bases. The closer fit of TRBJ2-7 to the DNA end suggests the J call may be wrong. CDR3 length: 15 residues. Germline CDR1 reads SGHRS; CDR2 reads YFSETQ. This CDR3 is CASSPGFWGSYEQYF. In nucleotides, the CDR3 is TGCGCCAGCAGCCCGGGTTTTTGGGGGAGCTACGAGCAGTACTTC.

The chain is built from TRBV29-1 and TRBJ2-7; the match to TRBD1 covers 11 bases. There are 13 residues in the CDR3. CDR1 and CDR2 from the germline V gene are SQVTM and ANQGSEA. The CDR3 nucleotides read TGCGGCGCCGGACAGGGGGCGCTTGGCGAGCAGTACTTC. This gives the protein CGAGQGALGEQYF.